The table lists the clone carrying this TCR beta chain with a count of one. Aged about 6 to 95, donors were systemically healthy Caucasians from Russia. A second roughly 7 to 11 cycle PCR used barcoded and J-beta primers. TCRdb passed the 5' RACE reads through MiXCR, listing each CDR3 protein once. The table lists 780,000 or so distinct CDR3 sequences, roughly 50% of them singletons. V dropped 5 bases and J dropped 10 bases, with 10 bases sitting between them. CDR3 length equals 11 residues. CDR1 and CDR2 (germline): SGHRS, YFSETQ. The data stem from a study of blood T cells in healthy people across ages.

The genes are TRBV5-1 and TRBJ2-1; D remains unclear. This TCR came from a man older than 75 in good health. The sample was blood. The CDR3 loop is CASSGSQEQFF. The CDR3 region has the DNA TGCGCCAGCAGTGGGTCGCAGGAGCAGTTCTTC. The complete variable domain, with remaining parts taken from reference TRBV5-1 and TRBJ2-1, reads KAGVTQTPRYLIKTRGQQVTLSCSPISGHRSVSWYQQTPGQGLQFLFEYFSETQRNKGNFPGRFSGRQFSNSRSEMNVSTLELGDSALYLCASSGSQEQFFGPGTRLTVL.